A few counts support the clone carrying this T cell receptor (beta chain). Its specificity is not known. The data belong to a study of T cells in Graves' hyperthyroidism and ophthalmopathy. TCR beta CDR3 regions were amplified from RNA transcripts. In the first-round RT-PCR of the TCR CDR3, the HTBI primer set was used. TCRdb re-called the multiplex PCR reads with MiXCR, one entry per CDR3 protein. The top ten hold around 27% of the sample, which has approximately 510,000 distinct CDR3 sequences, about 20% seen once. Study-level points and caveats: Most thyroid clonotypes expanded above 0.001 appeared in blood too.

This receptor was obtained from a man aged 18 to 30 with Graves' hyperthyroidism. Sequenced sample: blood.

DNA of the CDR3: TGTGCCAGCAGGAGAAACGGACATCCGGAGGGCTACACCTTC. Residues: CASRRNGHPEGYTF. The chain joins TRBV28 to TRBJ1-2, with D possibly TRBD1 on 5 matching bases. The CDR3 length is 14 residues. In germline, CDR1 is MDHEN, CDR2 SYDVKM. V shed 6 bases and J shed 8 bases, with 19 bases lying between them.